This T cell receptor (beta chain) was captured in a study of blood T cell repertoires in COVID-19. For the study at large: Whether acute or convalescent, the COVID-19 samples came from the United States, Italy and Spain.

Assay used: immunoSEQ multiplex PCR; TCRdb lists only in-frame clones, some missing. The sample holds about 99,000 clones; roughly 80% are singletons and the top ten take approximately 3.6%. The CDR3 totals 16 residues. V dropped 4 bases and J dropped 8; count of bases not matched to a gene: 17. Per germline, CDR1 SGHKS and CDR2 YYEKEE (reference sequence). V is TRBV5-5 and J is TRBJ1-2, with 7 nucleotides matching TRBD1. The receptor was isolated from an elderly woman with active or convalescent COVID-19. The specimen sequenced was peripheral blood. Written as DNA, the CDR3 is TGTGCCAGCAGCCACCCCGGGACAGAGAGTCGGGACGGCTACACCTTC. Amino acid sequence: CASSHPGTESRDGYTF.